This T cell receptor beta chain was sequenced during a study of CD8+ T cells in alopecia areata. cDNA reverse transcribed from extracted RNA served as the sequencing template. Clones were read by immunoSEQ multiplex PCR, and TCRdb kept only the in-frame ones, dropping some. The sample has about 97,000 clones, roughly two fifths seen once. Between the trimmed V and J ends, which lost 5 bases and 1 base, there was a span of 15 bases. Germline lookup yields CDR1 SGHTA and CDR2 FQGNSA. The CDR3 extends over 17 amino acids. As regards this clone: Its antigen is not identified.

Specimens obtained from alopecia areata patients comprised lesional scalp punch biopsies and peripheral blood. Points from the study as a whole: The study also sequences resident alphabeta T cells of normal skin in scalp samples.

The chain employs TRBV7-2 and TRBJ2-6; tentative D call: TRBD1 (6 bases). This sequence originates from a human donor with alopecia areata. The sequencing sample was made of CD4+ T cells sorted from blood. The CDR3 sequence is CASSVTGTSSGANVLTF. CDR3 bases: TGTGCCAGCAGCGTAACCGGGACATCGTCTGGGGCCAACGTCCTGACTTTC.